This TCR beta chain was obtained from a study of CD8 T cells in ankylosing spondylitis. This CDR3 has 15 amino acids. Trimming cost V 6 bases and J 7 bases, with 19 bases left between them. This clonotype was detected only a few times. Its antigen is unidentified. Quantitative 5'-RACE with molecular barcodes was used to make the TCR beta libraries. Each CDR3 protein is one row after TCRdb ran MiXCR on the 5' RACE reads. The table shows some 800,000 distinct CDR3 sequences, with about 12% occurring only once. Study-wide findings and caveats: The study looked at matched synovial fluid samples from ankylosing spondylitis patients. Disease-linked clones were reported to be significantly enriched there. Before this, some motif variants had been reported in reactive arthritis synovial fluid and blood. Seemingly characteristic of ankylosing spondylitis blood was a TCR beta motif consisting of several highly homologous variants.

The chain joins TRBV12-3 or TRBV12-4 to TRBJ2-1; TRBD1 is a possible D gene (7 bases). The TCR was taken from a male donor with ankylosing spondylitis. Sequenced material: blood, either unsorted or a sorted T cell fraction (not recorded which). CDR3 sequence (DNA): TGTGCCAGCAGGTCGAGGGGGCGGGGTTGGAATGAGCAGTTCTTC. It codes for CASRSRGRGWNEQFF.